The clone carrying this T cell receptor beta chain was observed a handful of times. Its specificity is not known. Time point defined: newly diagnosed GD, antithyroid drugs for less than 3 months. The authors made the TCR library using RNA they extracted from PBMCs. The data were taken from a study of regulatory T cells in long-lasting Graves disease. On the study more broadly: Graves' patients with a new diagnosis had received antithyroid drugs under 3 months.

General study findings and limits: Persistent disease preferred TRBV28, TRBJ1-2 and TRBJ2-5; new disease, TRBV20-1 and TRBJ2-1. Patients with persistent disease shared 2,500 or so public clonotypes, outpacing the roughly 970 shared by new patients.

TCR beta libraries were built with iRepertoire HTBI primers and Arm-PCR of CDR3 regions. Authors' methods: The study identified roughly 59 TRBV and more than 11 TRBJ segments across samples. From the multiplex PCR reads, TCRdb called clonotypes with MiXCR, one entry per CDR3 protein. These V and J calls rely on TCRdb rather than the paper's analysis. The sample yields some 250,000 distinct CDR3 sequences, 20% to 25% seen once. Trimming left V 0 bases short and J 8 bases short, with 6 bases between. Germline loops: CDR1 SGHRS, CDR2 YFSETQ. The CDR3 runs to 12 residues. The receptor was isolated from a female donor with Graves disease. This sample comprised peripheral blood mononuclear cells (PBMCs), obtained at new diagnosis, from a patient treated with antithyroid drugs. V usage is TRBV5-1 and J usage is TRBJ2-1; D is unclear. The CDR3 is CASSLGVDEQFF. The CDR3 region has the DNA TGCGCCAGCAGCTTGGGGGTGGATGAGCAGTTCTTC.